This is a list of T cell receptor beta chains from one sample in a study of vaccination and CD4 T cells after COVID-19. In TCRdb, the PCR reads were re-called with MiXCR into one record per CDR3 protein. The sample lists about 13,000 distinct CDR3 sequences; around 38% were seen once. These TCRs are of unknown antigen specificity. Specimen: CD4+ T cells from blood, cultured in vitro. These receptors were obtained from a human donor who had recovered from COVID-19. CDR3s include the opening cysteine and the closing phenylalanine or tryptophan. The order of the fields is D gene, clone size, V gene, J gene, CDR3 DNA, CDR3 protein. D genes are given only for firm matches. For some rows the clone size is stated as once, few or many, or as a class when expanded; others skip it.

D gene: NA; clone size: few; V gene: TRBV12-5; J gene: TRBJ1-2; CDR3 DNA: TGTGCTAGTGGTGTAACAGGGTATCACTACACCTTC; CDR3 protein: CASGVTGYHYTF
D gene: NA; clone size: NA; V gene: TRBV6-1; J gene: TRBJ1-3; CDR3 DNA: TGTGCCAGCAGCCTTTCGACAGGAGTGATCTCTGGAAACACCATATATTTT; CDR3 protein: CASSLSTGVISGNTIYF
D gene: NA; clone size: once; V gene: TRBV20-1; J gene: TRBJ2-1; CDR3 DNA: TGCAGTGCTCAGGACTCGACAAAGGGTGAGCAGTTCTTC; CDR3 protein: CSAQDSTKGEQFF
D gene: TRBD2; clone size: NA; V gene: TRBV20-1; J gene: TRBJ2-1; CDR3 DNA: TGCAGTGCTAGAGTAGCGGGAGGTTACAATGAGCAGTTCTTC; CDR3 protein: CSARVAGGYNEQFF
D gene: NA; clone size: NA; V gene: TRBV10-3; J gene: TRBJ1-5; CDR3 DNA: TGTGCCATCAGTGAGGCCCTCAATCAGCCCCAGCATTTT; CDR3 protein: CAISEALNQPQHF
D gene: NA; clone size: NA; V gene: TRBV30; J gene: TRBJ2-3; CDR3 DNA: TGTGCCTGGAGTGGGTTAGGGGCCACAGATACGCAGTATTTT; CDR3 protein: CAWSGLGATDTQYF
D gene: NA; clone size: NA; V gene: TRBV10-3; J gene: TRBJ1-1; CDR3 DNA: TGTGCCATCAGTGAGTCGGGGGCCCGTCCGAACACTGAAGCTTTCTTT; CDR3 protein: CAISESGARPNTEAFF
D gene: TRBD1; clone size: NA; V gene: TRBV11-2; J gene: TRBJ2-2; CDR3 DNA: TGTGCCAGCAGCTTAAGGGACAGGGTTGCCGGGGAGCTGTTTTTT; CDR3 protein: CASSLRDRVAGELFF
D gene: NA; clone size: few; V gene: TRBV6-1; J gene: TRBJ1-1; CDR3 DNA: TGTGCCAGCAGTAGACAGCAGAACACTGAAGCTTTCTTT; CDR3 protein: CASSRQQNTEAFF
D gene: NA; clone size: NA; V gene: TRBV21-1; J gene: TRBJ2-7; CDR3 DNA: TGTGCCAGCAGCAAAGAAGACAGGGGGACTAGCGGGGCGGTGGAGCAGTACTTC; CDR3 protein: CASSKEDRGTSGAVEQYF
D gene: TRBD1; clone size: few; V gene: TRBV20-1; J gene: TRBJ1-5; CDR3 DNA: TGCAGTGCTAGAGATCCAATGACAGGGTTCAATCAGCCCCAGCATTTT; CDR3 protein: CSARDPMTGFNQPQHF
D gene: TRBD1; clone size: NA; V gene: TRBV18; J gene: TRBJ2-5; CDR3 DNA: TGTGCCAGCTCACCCCCCGGGACAGGAACCCAAGAGACCCAGTACTTC; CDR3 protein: CASSPPGTGTQETQYF
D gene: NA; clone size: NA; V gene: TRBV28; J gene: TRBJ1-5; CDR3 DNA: TGTGCCAGCAGTTTAATGTGGGACATCCTGAGGACTTATCAGCCCCAGCATTTT; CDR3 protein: CASSLMWDILRTYQPQHF
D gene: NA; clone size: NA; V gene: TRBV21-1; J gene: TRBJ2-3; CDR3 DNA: TGTGCCAGCAGCAAAGTAAGGTGGGGGACTAGCGGGAGGGCCGGGGCGCCTAACAGAACGCAGTATTTT; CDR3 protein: CASSKVRWGTSGRAGAPNRTQYF
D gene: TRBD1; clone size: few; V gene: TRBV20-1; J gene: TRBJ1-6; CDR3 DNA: TGCAGTGCCGGGACAGTCTATAATTCACCCCTCCACTTT; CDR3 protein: CSAGTVYNSPLHF
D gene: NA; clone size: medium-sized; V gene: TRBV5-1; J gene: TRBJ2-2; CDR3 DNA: TGCGCCAGCAGCATTCAGGGTACCGGGGAGCTGTTTTTT; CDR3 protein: CASSIQGTGELFF
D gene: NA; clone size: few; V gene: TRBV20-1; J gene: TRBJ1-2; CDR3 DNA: TGCAGTGCTTCGCCAATTACTAACTATGGCTACACCTTC; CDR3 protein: CSASPITNYGYTF
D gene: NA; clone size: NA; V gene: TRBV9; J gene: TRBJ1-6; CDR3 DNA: TGTGCCAGCAGCGTAGAAGGCAGGCTTAATTCACCCCTCCACTTT; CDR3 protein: CASSVEGRLNSPLHF
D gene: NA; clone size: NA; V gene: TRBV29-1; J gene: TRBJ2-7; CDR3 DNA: TGCAGCGTCACAGTTGGACAGACCTACGAGCAGTACTTC; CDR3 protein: CSVTVGQTYEQYF
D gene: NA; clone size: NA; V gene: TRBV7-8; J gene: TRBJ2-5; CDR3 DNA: TGTGCCAGCCGATTGCTCGGGCAGCTAAACCAAGAGACCCAGTACTTC; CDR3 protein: CASRLLGQLNQETQYF
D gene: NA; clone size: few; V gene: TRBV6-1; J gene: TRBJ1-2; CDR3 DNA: TGTGCCAGCTGGGCCGGAGTGGGTGGCTACACCTTC; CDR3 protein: CASWAGVGGYTF
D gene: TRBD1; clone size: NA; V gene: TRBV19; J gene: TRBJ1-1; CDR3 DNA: TGTGCCAGTCAAAGCGGACAGGTGAACACTGAAGCTTTCTTT; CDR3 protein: CASQSGQVNTEAFF
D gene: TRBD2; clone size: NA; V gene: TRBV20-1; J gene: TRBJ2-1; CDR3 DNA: TGCAGTGCTAGGGGGACTAGCGGGAATCTGGAAGGCCCGTTCTTC; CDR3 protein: CSARGTSGNLEGPFF
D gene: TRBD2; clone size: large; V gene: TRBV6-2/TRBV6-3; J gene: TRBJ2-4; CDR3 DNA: TGTGCCAGCAGTTACCGGACTAGCGGGGGCCATGCCAATCTCCTAGCCAAAAACATTCAGTACTTC; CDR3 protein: CASSYRTSGGHANLLAKNIQYF
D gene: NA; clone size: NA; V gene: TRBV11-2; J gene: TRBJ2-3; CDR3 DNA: TGTGCCAGCAGCTTAGCGGACAGCACAGATACGCAGTATTTT; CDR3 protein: CASSLADSTDTQYF
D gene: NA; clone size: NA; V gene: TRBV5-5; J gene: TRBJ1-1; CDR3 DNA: TGTGCCAGCAGCCGGAAAGGGGGATACACTGAAGCTTTCTTT; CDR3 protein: CASSRKGGYTEAFF
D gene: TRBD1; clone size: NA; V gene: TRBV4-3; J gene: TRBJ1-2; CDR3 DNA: TGCGCCAGCAGCCAAGTCGCCGGGACAGGAAACTATGGCTACACCTTC; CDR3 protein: CASSQVAGTGNYGYTF
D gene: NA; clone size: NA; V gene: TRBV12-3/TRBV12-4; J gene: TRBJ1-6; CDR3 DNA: TGTGCCAGCACTGCCGGGACCTCACGGGGGTCACCCCTCCACTTT; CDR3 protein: CASTAGTSRGSPLHF
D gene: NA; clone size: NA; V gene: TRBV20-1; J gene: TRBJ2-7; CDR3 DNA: TGCAGTGCTAGAGATACTAGCCTCGAGCAGTACTTC; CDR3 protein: CSARDTSLEQYF
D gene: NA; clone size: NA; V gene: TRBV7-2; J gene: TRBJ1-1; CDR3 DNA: TGTGCCAGCAGCTTAGGTGCCAGGCTGAACACTGAAGCTTTCTTT; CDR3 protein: CASSLGARLNTEAFF
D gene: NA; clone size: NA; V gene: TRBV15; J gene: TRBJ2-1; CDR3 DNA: TGTGCCACCAGCATAGACAAGGTTACGGGGAATGAGCAGTTCTTC; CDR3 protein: CATSIDKVTGNEQFF
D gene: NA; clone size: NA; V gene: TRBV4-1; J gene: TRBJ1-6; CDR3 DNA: TGCGCCAGCAGCCAAGAAAACACAGATAATTCACCCCTCCACTTT; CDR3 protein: CASSQENTDNSPLHF
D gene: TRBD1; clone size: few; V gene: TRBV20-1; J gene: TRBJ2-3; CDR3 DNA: TGCAGTGCCCCAGGGGGCGGGGTCACAGATACGCAGTATTTT; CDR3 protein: CSAPGGGVTDTQYF